This is a list of T cell receptor beta chains from one sample in a study of T cell responses to AZD1222 COVID-19 vaccine. Clones were sequenced by immunoSEQ multiplex PCR, and TCRdb holds only the in-frame ones, with some missing. Of 130,000 to 150,000 clones listed, 88% are singletons. Source: peripheral blood, taken on day 0 of AZD1222 vaccination. The receptors stem from an adult in good health. Both conserved end residues are part of each CDR3. The D gene is left open where the match is weak. Clone sizes are given selectively: once, few, many, or a class where the clone is expanded.

v_gene: TRBV27
j_gene: TRBJ1-1
abundance: -
d_gene: TRBD1
CDR3aa: CASSPIRDSNPVEAFF
CDR3nt: TGTGCCAGCAGTCCCATCCGGGACAGTAACCCTGTCGAAGCTTTCTTT

v_gene: TRBV28
j_gene: TRBJ1-4
abundance: once
d_gene: -
CDR3aa: CAISMSAHEKLFF
CDR3nt: TGTGCCATATCGATGTCGGCCCATGAAAAACTGTTTTTT

v_gene: TRBV7-9
j_gene: TRBJ1-2
abundance: -
d_gene: -
CDR3aa: CASSAGRSYGYTF
CDR3nt: TGTGCCAGCAGCGCCGGACGGAGCTATGGCTACACCTTC

v_gene: TRBV5-1
j_gene: TRBJ2-7
abundance: -
d_gene: TRBD1
CDR3aa: CASSPLQGVRDEQYF
CDR3nt: TGCGCCAGCAGCCCCCTACAGGGGGTCAGGGACGAGCAGTACTTC

v_gene: TRBV28
j_gene: TRBJ2-7
abundance: once
d_gene: -
CDR3aa: CASSRTVTFDYEQYF
CDR3nt: TGTGCCAGCAGCCGGACAGTGACCTTCGACTACGAGCAGTACTTC

v_gene: TRBV18
j_gene: TRBJ1-1
abundance: -
d_gene: -
CDR3aa: CASSSDLNTEAFF
CDR3nt: TGTGCCAGCTCATCGGACCTGAACACTGAAGCTTTCTTT

v_gene: TRBV7-2
j_gene: TRBJ2-7
abundance: once
d_gene: TRBD1
CDR3aa: CASSFDRGREQYF
CDR3nt: TGTGCCAGCAGCTTTGACAGGGGTCGGGAGCAGTACTTC

v_gene: TRBV11-3
j_gene: TRBJ2-3
abundance: -
d_gene: TRBD1
CDR3aa: CASSLSGTGTDTQYF
CDR3nt: TGTGCCAGCAGCTTATCTGGGACAGGGACAGATACGCAGTATTTT

v_gene: TRBV4-1
j_gene: TRBJ1-2
abundance: few
d_gene: TRBD1
CDR3aa: CASSQPGQGARGYTF
CDR3nt: TGCGCCAGCAGCCAGCCGGGACAGGGGGCGCGGGGCTACACCTTC

v_gene: TRBV6-4
j_gene: TRBJ2-1
abundance: -
d_gene: TRBD2
CDR3aa: CASKWTSTSNEQFF
CDR3nt: TGTGCCAGCAAATGGACTAGCACTTCCAATGAGCAGTTCTTC

v_gene: TRBV5-8
j_gene: TRBJ1-4
abundance: -
d_gene: -
CDR3aa: CASSPRGAATYEKLFF
CDR3nt: TGTGCCAGCAGCCCCCGGGGGGCGGCCACTTATGAAAAACTGTTTTTT

v_gene: TRBV6-2/TRBV6-3
j_gene: TRBJ1-2
abundance: once
d_gene: TRBD1
CDR3aa: CASSPGTGGTYGYTF
CDR3nt: TGTGCCAGCAGTCCCGGGACAGGGGGCACCTATGGCTACACCTTC

v_gene: TRBV6-5
j_gene: TRBJ1-2
abundance: -
d_gene: -
CDR3aa: CASSYSTFGGYTF
CDR3nt: TGTGCCAGCAGTTATAGTACATTTGGAGGCTACACCTTC

v_gene: TRBV27
j_gene: TRBJ1-2
abundance: -
d_gene: -
CDR3aa: CASSPEGNGAYGYTF
CDR3nt: TGTGCCAGCAGTCCCGAAGGAAACGGGGCCTATGGCTACACCTTC

v_gene: TRBV19
j_gene: TRBJ1-1
abundance: -
d_gene: -
CDR3aa: CASSLWTMNTEAFF
CDR3nt: TGTGCCAGCAGCCTGTGGACTATGAACACTGAAGCTTTCTTT

v_gene: TRBV7-9
j_gene: TRBJ2-3
abundance: -
d_gene: TRBD1
CDR3aa: CASSPLDRERTQYF
CDR3nt: TGTGCCAGCAGCCCTCTCGACAGGGAAAGGACGCAGTATTTT

v_gene: TRBV4-2
j_gene: TRBJ1-2
abundance: -
d_gene: -
CDR3aa: CASSQLGELGYGYTF
CDR3nt: TGTGCCAGCAGCCAACTCGGGGAACTCGGCTATGGCTACACCTTC

v_gene: TRBV9
j_gene: TRBJ2-1
abundance: few
d_gene: -
CDR3aa: CASSPNPDPYNEQFF
CDR3nt: TGTGCCAGCAGCCCAAACCCAGACCCCTATAATGAGCAGTTCTTC

v_gene: TRBV4-2
j_gene: TRBJ2-7
abundance: -
d_gene: -
CDR3aa: CASSQDPDPSDEQYF
CDR3nt: TGTGCCAGCAGCCAAGATCCCGATCCCTCCGACGAGCAGTACTTC

v_gene: TRBV5-1
j_gene: TRBJ2-3
abundance: -
d_gene: -
CDR3aa: CASSLWDGGTDTQYF
CDR3nt: TGCGCCAGCAGCCTTTGGGACGGTGGCACAGATACGCAGTATTTT

v_gene: TRBV7-3
j_gene: TRBJ2-3
abundance: -
d_gene: TRBD1
CDR3aa: CASSSTGMVDTQYF
CDR3nt: TGTGCCAGCAGTTCGACAGGGATGGTAGATACGCAGTATTTT

v_gene: TRBV3-1/TRBV3-2
j_gene: TRBJ1-6
abundance: -
d_gene: TRBD1
CDR3aa: CASSQGGTGGFRGSPLHF
CDR3nt: TGTGCCAGCAGCCAAGGGGGGACAGGGGGATTTAGAGGATCACCCCTCCACTTT

v_gene: TRBV4-3
j_gene: TRBJ1-5
abundance: -
d_gene: -
CDR3aa: CASSQEGRVRSEQPQHF
CDR3nt: TGCGCCAGCAGCCAAGAAGGCAGGGTAAGGTCCGAACAGCCCCAGCATTTT

v_gene: TRBV5-4
j_gene: TRBJ2-2
abundance: -
d_gene: -
CDR3aa: CASSSGRNTGELFF
CDR3nt: TGTGCCAGCAGCTCGGGAAGGAACACCGGGGAGCTGTTTTTT

v_gene: TRBV9
j_gene: TRBJ1-2
abundance: -
d_gene: -
CDR3aa: CASSPNLGAYYGYTF
CDR3nt: TGTGCCAGCAGCCCGAATTTAGGGGCCTACTATGGCTACACCTTC

v_gene: TRBV19
j_gene: TRBJ1-1
abundance: -
d_gene: -
CDR3aa: CASTSPGLSEAFF
CDR3nt: TGTGCCAGTACCAGTCCCGGGCTCTCTGAAGCTTTCTTT

v_gene: TRBV10-3
j_gene: TRBJ2-1
abundance: -
d_gene: -
CDR3aa: CAISGGRGNEQFF
CDR3nt: TGTGCCATCAGTGGGGGACGGGGCAATGAGCAGTTCTTC

v_gene: TRBV7-9
j_gene: TRBJ2-7
abundance: -
d_gene: -
CDR3aa: CASSDARGGAYEQYF
CDR3nt: TGTGCCAGCAGCGATGCTCGAGGGGGGGCCTACGAGCAGTACTTC

v_gene: TRBV24-1
j_gene: TRBJ2-7
abundance: -
d_gene: -
CDR3aa: CATSDPPGHEQYF
CDR3nt: TGTGCCACCAGTGATCCACCGGGACACGAGCAGTACTTC

v_gene: TRBV4-2
j_gene: TRBJ1-3
abundance: -
d_gene: -
CDR3aa: CASSQAGMGEFGNTIYF
CDR3nt: TGTGCCAGCAGCCAAGCCGGCATGGGAGAGTTTGGAAACACCATATATTTT

v_gene: TRBV9
j_gene: TRBJ2-2
abundance: -
d_gene: -
CDR3aa: CASSVVSGTGELFF
CDR3nt: TGTGCCAGCAGCGTAGTATCAGGGACCGGGGAGCTGTTTTTT

v_gene: TRBV7-9
j_gene: TRBJ2-1
abundance: -
d_gene: TRBD2
CDR3aa: CASSLTSGGYRGYNEQFF
CDR3nt: TGTGCCAGCAGCCTTACTAGCGGGGGGTACCGGGGGTACAATGAGCAGTTCTTC

v_gene: TRBV23-1
j_gene: TRBJ1-1
abundance: -
d_gene: TRBD1
CDR3aa: CASSQSFRGHSIFF
CDR3nt: TGCGCCAGCAGTCAATCTTTCAGGGGGCATTCCATCTTCTTT

v_gene: TRBV28
j_gene: TRBJ1-1
abundance: -
d_gene: -
CDR3aa: CAMSGLHTEAFF
CDR3nt: TGTGCCATGAGTGGACTCCACACTGAAGCTTTCTTT

v_gene: TRBV5-4
j_gene: TRBJ2-2
abundance: few
d_gene: TRBD1
CDR3aa: CASSLGQGMAGELFF
CDR3nt: TGTGCCAGCAGCTTGGGACAGGGTATGGCCGGGGAGCTGTTTTTT

v_gene: TRBV19
j_gene: TRBJ2-7
abundance: -
d_gene: -
CDR3aa: CASSIAGEGYSYEQYF
CDR3nt: TGTGCCAGTAGTATAGCAGGGGAAGGGTACTCCTACGAGCAGTACTTC

v_gene: TRBV25-1
j_gene: TRBJ1-2
abundance: -
d_gene: -
CDR3aa: CASSIGGTEGYTF
CDR3nt: TGTGCCAGCAGTATCGGGGGGACGGAGGGCTACACCTTC

v_gene: TRBV7-6
j_gene: TRBJ1-2
abundance: -
d_gene: -
CDR3aa: CASSPIPDGDMNYGYTF
CDR3nt: TGTGCCAGCAGCCCTATACCGGACGGAGATATGAACTATGGCTACACCTTC

v_gene: TRBV11-2
j_gene: TRBJ1-1
abundance: once
d_gene: -
CDR3aa: CASRPRLTDKGTEAFF
CDR3nt: TGTGCCAGCAGACCACGCCTTACCGACAAGGGCACTGAAGCTTTCTTT

v_gene: TRBV7-9
j_gene: TRBJ1-6
abundance: -
d_gene: -
CDR3aa: CASSLPRGNSPLHF
CDR3nt: TGTGCCAGCAGCTTACCCAGGGGTAATTCACCCCTCCACTTT

v_gene: TRBV19
j_gene: TRBJ1-1
abundance: -
d_gene: TRBD1
CDR3aa: CASRKFPGQVNTEAFF
CDR3nt: TGTGCCAGTCGCAAGTTCCCCGGACAGGTGAACACTGAAGCTTTCTTT

v_gene: TRBV5-4
j_gene: TRBJ1-2
abundance: -
d_gene: -
CDR3aa: CASSLDRDYGYTF
CDR3nt: TGTGCCAGCAGCTTGGACAGGGACTATGGCTACACCTTC

v_gene: TRBV27
j_gene: TRBJ1-1
abundance: -
d_gene: TRBD1
CDR3aa: CASRTAGTENTEAFF
CDR3nt: TGTGCCAGCAGGACCGCCGGGACAGAGAACACTGAAGCTTTCTTT

v_gene: TRBV9
j_gene: TRBJ2-3
abundance: -
d_gene: TRBD2
CDR3aa: CASSVGASGGSDTQYF
CDR3nt: TGTGCCAGCAGCGTAGGGGCTAGCGGGGGGTCGGATACGCAGTATTTT